This TCR beta chain was captured by sequencing in a study of CD8 T cells in Susac syndrome. Diagnostic criteria defined recently for definite or probable disease were met by the Susac syndrome patients. The CDR3 contains 16 residues. Trimming shortened V by 4 bases and J by 5 bases, and 20 bases separated the two germline ends. Germline lookup yields CDR1 LGHDT and CDR2 YNNKEL (reference sequence). It was with random hexamers that 0.5 to 1 ug RNA was reverse transcribed. TCRdb processed the immunoSEQ multiplex PCR reads anew with MiXCR; each CDR3 protein has one entry. The data contain roughly 150,000 distinct CDR3 sequences, under 97% of them singletons.

The clonotype comes from a human donor with Susac syndrome. Specimen: CD4+ T cells from PBMCs. The chain combines TRBV3-1 with TRBJ2-5, with D perhaps matching TRBD1 (6 bases). CDR3 sequence reads: CASSLTAGSGVETQYF. The CDR3 region has the DNA TGTGCCAGCAGCCTAACAGCCGGTTCAGGGGTGGAGACCCAGTACTTC.